This TCR beta chain was captured by sequencing in a study of cytomegalovirus exposure and HLA in healthy donors. Overall study findings and caveats: For most TCR sequences rarity was the rule, although some public TCRs occurred in many donors.

Per germline, CDR1 LNHNV and CDR2 YYDKDF (reference sequence). This CDR3 is 17 amino acids long. V shed 5 bases and J shed 0 bases, with 18 bases lying between them. A remark on this clone: The antigen is unknown.

This PCR relied on a set of 60 Vbeta primers and 13 Jbeta primers. Some clones are missing from TCRdb's copy, which holds only in-frame ones; the method was immunoSEQ multiplex PCR. The sample yields roughly 180,000 clones, 82% seen once. The chain carries TRBV15 and TRBJ2-3, with a tentative D call TRBD2 (6 bases). The TCR was taken from a man aged 40-49 years in good health and CMV-seronegative. What was sequenced was PBMCs. The DNA of the CDR3 is TGTGCCACCAGCGGGCCGGGGCGGGGTATTAGCACAGATACGCAGTATTTT. It codes for CATSGPGRGISTDTQYF.